A selection of T cell receptor beta chains follows, all from one sample in a study of metastatic and nonmetastatic thyroid tumors. TCRdb re-called clones via MiXCR from the PCR reads. Among about 30,000 clones, almost 30% were seen once, and the ten largest hold about 29%. Material for sequencing was blood. These receptors all come from a female donor with papillary thyroid cancer or a benign thyroid nodule (not recorded which). Some clones in this sample may be carry-over from other donors' samples. Each CDR3 is given with its conserved first and last residue. The order of the fields is V gene, D gene, clone size, J gene, CDR3 protein, CDR3 DNA. A D gene is named only where the DNA matches it firmly. A row's size may be missing; if present it is once, few, many or a size class.

TRBV7-3	NA	few	TRBJ2-1	CASSLSGGMINEQFF	TGTGCCAGCAGCTTAAGTGGCGGGATGATCAATGAGCAGTTCTTC
TRBV4-1	NA	NA	TRBJ2-7	CASSQEYGGYEQYF	TGCGCCAGCAGCCAAGAGTACGGGGGATACGAGCAGTACTTC
TRBV6-1	TRBD2	NA	TRBJ2-2	CASMKRESTNTGELFF	TGTGCCAGCATGAAGCGGGAGAGTACGAACACCGGGGAGCTGTTTTTT
TRBV4-3	NA	many	TRBJ1-2	CASSQERQAFNYGYTF	TGCGCCAGCAGCCAAGAAAGGCAGGCCTTTAACTATGGCTACACCTTC
TRBV24-1	TRBD2	NA	TRBJ2-1	CATRGLAGTQEQFF	TGTGCCACCAGAGGACTAGCGGGAACACAAGAGCAGTTCTTC
TRBV29-1	NA	NA	TRBJ2-6	CSVPDRYQGANVLTF	TGCAGCGTACCTGATAGGTACCAAGGGGCCAACGTCCTGACTTTC
TRBV29-1	NA	many	TRBJ2-1	CSVDLQVYNEQFF	TGCAGCGTTGACCTACAGGTGTACAATGAGCAGTTCTTC
TRBV24-1	TRBD1	NA	TRBJ2-7	CATSEQRGLEQYF	TGTGCCACCAGTGAGCAGAGGGGGCTTGAGCAGTACTTC
TRBV2	NA	NA	TRBJ2-2	CASSEAEGLGNTGELFF	TGTGCCAGCAGTGAAGCGGAGGGACTGGGGAACACCGGGGAGCTGTTTTTT
TRBV11-1	NA	once	TRBJ2-7	CASSPLWGMGLYEQYF	TGTGCCAGCAGCCCCCTTTGGGGGATGGGACTCTACGAGCAGTACTTC
TRBV12-3/TRBV12-4	NA	few	TRBJ2-3	CASSTSRGTDTQYF	TGTGCCAGCAGCACATCTCGGGGCACAGATACGCAGTATTTT
TRBV20-1	NA	many	TRBJ1-6	CSARDSGNSPLHF	TGCAGTGCTAGAGATAGTGGGAATTCACCCCTCCACTTT
TRBV30	NA	NA	TRBJ1-6	CAWSVWPNEPNSPLHF	TGTGCCTGGAGTGTGTGGCCCAATGAACCTAATTCACCCCTCCACTTT
TRBV20-1	TRBD2	NA	TRBJ2-3	CSAKTSGADTQYF	TGCAGTGCTAAGACTAGCGGGGCAGATACGCAGTATTTT
TRBV7-9	NA	NA	TRBJ1-2	CASSLVTAPYGYTF	TGTGCCAGCAGCTTAGTCACAGCTCCCTATGGCTACACCTTC
TRBV27	NA	few	TRBJ1-2	CASSSTPSYGYTF	TGTGCCAGCAGCTCGACACCTTCCTATGGCTACACCTTC
TRBV6-6	NA	medium-sized	TRBJ1-1	CASSYSFVSRSNTEAFF	TGTGCCAGCAGTTACTCTTTTGTCAGTCGTTCGAACACTGAAGCTTTCTTT
TRBV6-6	TRBD2	NA	TRBJ2-2	CASSYFRSGRASTGELFF	TGTGCCAGCAGTTACTTCCGCAGTGGGAGGGCGAGCACCGGGGAGCTGTTTTTT
TRBV7-8	NA	NA	TRBJ1-4	CASSSLIREFRDSGEKLFF	TGTGCCAGCAGCTCTTTAATTCGGGAGTTTAGAGATTCAGGTGAAAAACTGTTTTTT
TRBV9	NA	many	TRBJ1-4	CASSPRQSNEKLFF	TGTGCCAGCAGCCCACGACAGTCGAATGAAAAACTGTTTTTT
TRBV19	NA	few	TRBJ2-7	CASSIDSATYEQYF	TGTGCCAGTAGTATAGATAGCGCAACCTACGAGCAGTACTTC
TRBV24-1	NA	NA	TRBJ2-1	CATSDLDSYNEQFF	TGTGCCACCAGTGACCTGGACAGTTACAATGAGCAGTTCTTC
TRBV10-3	NA	few	TRBJ1-5	CAISESRDGNQPQHF	TGTGCCATCAGTGAGTCGAGAGATGGCAATCAGCCCCAGCATTTT
TRBV11-3	TRBD1	NA	TRBJ1-1	CASSLDRGSSEAFF	TGTGCCAGCAGCCTCGACAGGGGGAGTTCTGAAGCTTTCTTT
TRBV6-1	TRBD2	NA	TRBJ2-3	CASSDEAGYTNTQYF	TGTGCCAGCAGTGACGAAGCGGGGTACACAAATACGCAGTATTTT
TRBV5-1	NA	NA	TRBJ1-1	CASSKVGGGIEAFF	TGCGCCAGCAGCAAAGTTGGGGGTGGCATTGAAGCTTTCTTT
TRBV7-2	TRBD1	once	TRBJ2-1	CASSLATGSYNEQFF	TGTGCCAGCAGCTTAGCGACAGGGTCCTACAATGAGCAGTTCTTC
TRBV6-1	TRBD1	NA	TRBJ1-1	CASIYGQVMNTEAFF	TGTGCCAGCATCTACGGACAGGTGATGAACACTGAAGCTTTCTTT
TRBV6-1	NA	few	TRBJ1-5	CASSEVAGEGNQPQHF	TGTGCCAGCAGTGAAGTGGCAGGGGAGGGCAATCAGCCCCAGCATTTT
TRBV2	NA	few	TRBJ2-1	CASSPRASSYNEQFF	TGTGCCAGCAGTCCCAGGGCTAGCTCCTACAATGAGCAGTTCTTC
TRBV6-6	NA	NA	TRBJ1-2	CASSYASGEGRLGYTF	TGTGCCAGCAGTTACGCCTCGGGTGAGGGCCGGTTAGGCTACACCTTC
TRBV11-1	TRBD2	NA	TRBJ2-2	CASSSGLAGDTGELFF	TGTGCCAGCAGCTCGGGACTAGCGGGGGACACCGGGGAGCTGTTTTTT
TRBV6-1	NA	NA	TRBJ2-7	CASRDRSYEQYF	TGTGCCAGCCGGGATCGGTCCTACGAGCAGTACTTC
TRBV20-1	NA	NA	TRBJ2-3	CSATRTRDTDTQYF	TGCAGTGCTACACGGACCCGAGACACAGATACGCAGTATTTT
TRBV27	NA	NA	TRBJ1-2	CASSQGTGYGYTF	TGTGCCAGCAGTCAGGGGACGGGTTATGGCTACACCTTC
TRBV4-3	TRBD1	NA	TRBJ2-7	CASSHRQGESYEQYF	TGCGCCAGCAGCCATAGACAGGGTGAGTCGTACGAGCAGTACTTC
TRBV12-3/TRBV12-4	TRBD1	NA	TRBJ2-3	CASSLALMGQIITDTQYF	TGTGCCAGCAGTTTAGCGCTTATGGGACAGATAATCACAGATACGCAGTATTTT
TRBV28	NA	NA	TRBJ2-7	CASSPRGNEQYF	TGTGCCAGCAGTCCACGGGGGAACGAGCAGTACTTC